This T cell receptor (beta chain) was recovered during a study of early T cells in non-severe SARS-CoV-2 infection. About the study: Bulk RNA isolated from unsorted whole blood underwent sequencing; chains were not paired.

On this clonotype itself: Its specificity is not known.

Study findings and constraints: Database matching using VDJdb favored anti-spike CD8 responses, with private and CD4 specificities left missing.

V shed 2 bases, J shed 4 bases, and the junction held 7 bases outside the gene matches. The CDR3 spans 18 residues. Germline V gene data show CDR1 as SEHNR and CDR2 as FQNEAQ (reference sequence). Researchers attached unique molecular identifiers to individual cDNA molecules. TCRdb itself ran the 5' RACE reads through MiXCR, one entry per CDR3 protein. The table lists around 100,000 distinct CDR3 sequences, roughly 17% of them singletons, with over 0.95% in the top ten. J is TRBJ2-1 and V is TRBV7-9, with 14 bases identical to TRBD2. The material sequenced was whole blood. The receptor comes from an adult who was a healthcare worker with PCR-confirmed SARS-CoV-2 infection or an uninfected control (not recorded which). The CDR3 spells CASSLPRLAGGIYNEQFF. The CDR3, as DNA: TGTGCCAGCAGCTTACCGAGACTAGCGGGAGGGATATACAATGAGCAGTTCTTC.